This entry lists 30 T cell receptor beta chains sequenced from one sample in a study of T cell clonality in common variable immunodeficiency. What these receptors recognize is not known. Whole-study results and caveats: Reportedly, TCR beta sequences from common variable immunodeficiency showed fewer deletions and N-nucleotide insertions.

The repertoire was sequenced with immunoSEQ multiplex PCR; TCRdb's copy has only in-frame clones and lacks some. The record shows 15,000 to 20,000 clones for this sample, with no singletons present. Source material: peripheral blood mononuclear cells. The receptor source for this set is a human donor with common variable immunodeficiency.

In this sample, this clone turned up a few times. The read finishes 3 residues shy of the CDR3 end, and the germline J gene is used to complete it. The chain is built from TRBV7-2 and TRBJ1-5; no reliable D call. CDR3 size: 14 residues. Germline V gene lookup returns CDR1 SGHTA and CDR2 FQGNSA. The V gene lost 7 bases and the J gene lost 6 bases, with 16 bases spanning the gap. CDR3 sequence reads: CASTSGFESQPQHF. CDR3 DNA, as far as it was read: TGTGCCAGCACCTCCGGGTTTGAGAGTCAGCCC.

This clone was picked up many times. The CDR3 extends 3 residues past the end of the read, so its final part is completed from the germline J gene. The chain recombines TRBV30 with TRBJ2-7; 10 positions agree with TRBD2. The CDR3 loop spans 15 amino acids. Looked up from germline, CDR1 is GTSNPN and CDR2 is SVGIG (reference sequence). J gave up 0 bases and V 3 bases, and 5 bases lay outside the gene matches. The DNA read from the CDR3 is TGTGCCTGGAGCCCTACTAGCGGGACCTCCTACGAG. Its translation is CAWSPTSGTSYE. The whole CDR3 region reads CAWSPTSGTSYEQYF.

This clone was recorded many times. CDR3 region: CASSLAGQSSTDTQYF. The sequenced part of the CDR3 DNA is TGCGCCAGCAGCTTGGCCGGACAGTCTAGCACAGATACG. This chain connects TRBV5-1 to TRBJ2-3; D might be TRBD1 (6 bases). The read ends 3 residues early relative to the CDR3; the germline J gene fills the gap. CDR3 length: 16 amino acids. Germline-derived CDR1 and CDR2 are SGHRS and YFSETQ. V was cut by 0 bases and J by 0 bases, with 11 bases left in between.

This clone was found many times. The CDR3 extends 3 residues past the end of the read, so its final part is completed from the germline J gene. The chain carries TRBV19 and TRBJ2-7; 8 positions match TRBD2. This CDR3 has 16 amino acids. CDR1 LNHDA and CDR2 SQIVND come from the germline V gene (reference sequence). V lost 3 bases, J lost 0 bases, and 7 bases stayed unmatched. This CDR3 reads CASSMTAGDSSYEQYF. Incomplete CDR3 DNA: TGTGCCAGTAGTATGACAGCGGGAGATTCCTCCTACGAG. The entire variable domain, with the rest obtained from reference TRBV19 and TRBJ2-7, is as follows: DGGITQSPKYLFRKEGQNVTLSCEQNLNHDAMYWYRQDPGQGLRLIYYSQIVNDFQKGDIAEGYSVSREKKESFPLTVTSAQKNPTAFYLCASSMTAGDSSYEQYFGPGTRLTVT.

This clone is deemed medium-sized. Read coverage stops 3 residues before the CDR3 terminus; the germline J gene supplies the remainder. The chain carries TRBV20-1 and TRBJ2-3; perhaps TRBD2 as D (5 bases). Trimming stripped 6 bases from V and 4 bases from J, with 17 bases between. Germline V gives CDR1 DFQATT, CDR2 SNEGSKA (reference sequence). This CDR3 has 14 residues. The covered CDR3 bases are TGCAGTGCCGCCGAGGCGGGCCTATCAGATACG. Its translation: CSAAEAGLSDT. The full CDR3 is CSAAEAGLSDTQYF.

A word on this clone: The CDR3 is cut off 3 residues early in the read; its end comes from the germline J gene. The V gene is TRBV20-1, the J gene TRBJ1-2; TRBD1 aligns across 7 bases. Germline CDR1 reads DFQATT; CDR2 reads SNEGSKA (reference sequence). CDR3 length: 15 residues. J lost 3 bases, V lost 6 bases, and 13 bases had no gene match. CDR3 loop: CSAKGQAGTDYGYTF. The DNA read from the CDR3 is TGCAGTGCCAAAGGACAGGCCGGAACCGACTATGGC.

This clone was picked up many times. With the read ending 3 residues before the CDR3 end, the germline J gene is used to fill in that end. The chain recombines TRBV30 with TRBJ2-5; 9 bases align to TRBD2. This CDR3 spans 16 amino acids. CDR1 GTSNPN and CDR2 SVGIG come from the germline V gene (reference sequence). The V and J ends lost 1 base and 2 bases, in that order; junction bases with no gene match: 8. The CDR3 protein is CAWSAGFLAGQETQYF. The CDR3 DNA, read in part, is TGTGCCTGGAGTGCCGGATTCCTAGCGGGGCAAGAGACC.

Many counts were recorded for this clone. From the germline J gene comes the end of the CDR3, since the read stops 3 residues before it. The chain combines TRBV7-2 with TRBJ1-6; a possible D gene is TRBD1 (6 bases). V gave up 4 bases and J gave up 5 bases, with 12 bases separating them. CDR3 size: 15 residues. Germline V gene data show CDR1 as SGHTA and CDR2 as FQGNSA. CDR3: CASSSRRGNNSPLHF. The DNA read from the CDR3 is TGTGCCAGCAGCTCCCGCAGGGGAAATAATTCACCC.

This clone was counted at least ten times. The CDR3 goes on 3 residues after the read ends, and that part is filled in from the germline J gene. This chain uses TRBV9 with TRBJ2-2; maybe TRBD2 (6 bases). Trimming took 3 bases from V and 0 from J, leaving 15 bases between them. This CDR3 comprises 17 residues. Looked up from germline, CDR1 is SGDLS and CDR2 is YYNGEE. The CDR3 here is CASSDEAGSANTGELFF. CDR3 DNA (partial): TGTGCCAGCAGCGACGAGGCGGGGAGCGCGAACACCGGGGAG.

This clone was recorded many times. The CDR3 extends 3 residues past the end of the read, so its final part is completed from the germline J gene. The chain links TRBV7-8 to TRBJ2-7; 8 nucleotides agree with TRBD2. The CDR3 runs 15 residues. The germline V gene has CDR1 SGHVS and CDR2 FQNEAQ. The V gene end was trimmed by 5 bases and the J gene end by 1 base; junction bases not matched to a gene: 7. The CDR3 is CASSPGGGFSYEQYF. The DNA read from the CDR3 is TGTGCCAGCAGCCCCGGGGGGGGCTTTTCCTACGAG.

This clone was seen repeatedly, ten times or more. The CDR3 DNA, read in part, is TGTGCCAGCTATCCCGGGGGTAGCTCCAATGAG. This sequence encodes CASYPGGSSNE. The whole CDR3 sequence reads CASYPGGSSNEQFF. The chain recombines TRBV18 with TRBJ2-1; perhaps TRBD2 as D (6 bases). The CDR3 end lies 3 residues beyond the end of the read and is filled in from the germline J gene. Deletions cut 7 bases from V and 6 bases from J, with 16 bases between. The germline CDR1 and CDR2 sequences are KGHSH and LQKENI. CDR3 length: 14 residues.

This clone came up many times. CDR3 bases read: TGCGCCAGCAGCTCCGGGACAGCTGGAAACACC. Translating gives CASSSGTAGNT. The whole CDR3 protein is CASSSGTAGNTIYF. The rearrangement uses TRBV5-1 and TRBJ1-3; 7 nucleotides match TRBD1. The sequence runs out 3 residues before the end of the CDR3; the remainder is reconstructed from the germline J gene. The CDR3 is 14 residues long. After removal of 3 bases from V and 2 bases from J, the junction contained 2 bases not matched to a gene. Germline V gene sequence: CDR1 SGHRS, CDR2 YFSETQ.

Concerning this clone: Read coverage stops 3 residues before the CDR3 terminus; the germline J gene supplies the remainder. The chain combines TRBV20-1 with TRBJ1-6; D call uncertain. The V and J ends lost 4 bases and 5 bases respectively, with 9 bases between them. Germline CDR1 DFQATT, CDR2 SNEGSKA (reference sequence). The CDR3 is 13 residues long. Incomplete CDR3 DNA: TGCAGTGCTACCGGGGATAATAATTCACCC. It codes for CSATGDNNSP. In full, the CDR3 reads CSATGDNNSPLHF.

This clone was counted many times. The CDR3 end is not reached by the read, which stops 3 residues before it; the germline J gene fills it in. The genes are TRBV6-1 and TRBJ2-3; D might be TRBD2 (5 bases). Looked up from germline, CDR1 is MNHNS and CDR2 is SASEGT. Trimming took off 3 bases at V and 1 base at J, with 5 bases between the two ends. There are 13 residues in the CDR3. Partial CDR3 DNA: TGTGCCAGCAGTGAGAGGGGCACAGATACG. It specifies CASSERGTDT. The full CDR3 reads CASSERGTDTQYF.

This clone was detected ten times or more. Read sequence stops 3 residues before the CDR3 end, and the germline J gene provides the missing end. This sequence joins TRBV5-1 and TRBJ2-3; 9 bases map to TRBD2. CDR3 length: 15 amino acids. Germline V gene lookup returns CDR1 SGHRS and CDR2 YFSETQ. After removal of 1 base from V and 0 bases from J, the junction contained 0 bases not matched to a gene. Incomplete CDR3 DNA: TGCGCCAGCAGCTTGACTAGCGGGAGCACAGATACG. It specifies CASSLTSGSTDT. The full CDR3 reads CASSLTSGSTDTQYF. The full variable domain, rest sourced from reference TRBV5-1 and TRBJ2-3, is KAGVTQTPRYLIKTRGQQVTLSCSPISGHRSVSWYQQTPGQGLQFLFEYFSETQRNKGNFPGRFSGRQFSNSRSEMNVSTLELGDSALYLCASSLTSGSTDTQYFGPGTRLTVL.

This clone was counted ten times or more. From the germline J gene comes the end of the CDR3, since the read stops 3 residues before it. This rearrangement joins TRBV2 to TRBJ2-3, with a weak D call TRBD2 (6 bases). Trimming took off 8 bases at V and 2 bases at J, with 11 bases between the two ends. Germline lookup yields CDR1 SNHLY and CDR2 FYNNEI. The CDR3 sequence is 13 residues long. The sequenced CDR3 bases are TGTGCCAGCGGGACTGAGCTCACAGATACG. Translating it yields CASGTELTDT. In full, the CDR3 reads CASGTELTDTQYF.

This clone has a count of ten or more. The CDR3 bases that were read are TGCGCCAGCAGCCAGAAGGTGCGGCTAGCGACCGCCTCCTACGAG. As protein: CASSQKVRLATASYE. From start to end, the CDR3 is CASSQKVRLATASYEQYF. The chain is built from TRBV4-1 and TRBJ2-7; possibly TRBD2 for D (6 bases). Read data end 3 residues before the CDR3 end; the end is taken from the germline J gene. Trimming stripped 3 bases from V and 0 bases from J, with 21 bases between. The germline CDR1 and CDR2 sequences are MGHRA and YSYEKL. This CDR3 has 18 residues.

This clone was counted many times. The CDR3 is cut off 3 residues early in the read; its end comes from the germline J gene. This chain uses TRBV7-6 with TRBJ2-1; TRBD2 matches 8 bases. Germline V CDR1 and CDR2: SGHVS, FNYEAQ. The CDR3 has 15 amino acids. V dropped 1 base and J dropped 2; count of bases not matched to a gene: 1. CDR3 bases read: TGTGCCAGCAGCTTAGTAGCGGGAACCTACAATGAG. It is translated as CASSLVAGTYNE. The CDR3 reads in full as CASSLVAGTYNEQFF.

This clone was detected ten times or more. The read ends 3 residues early relative to the CDR3; the germline J gene fills the gap. V gene TRBV2 combines with J gene TRBJ1-5; D unresolved. V dropped 3 bases and J dropped 1 base, with 10 bases sitting between them. This CDR3 region has 15 residues. Germline V gene data show CDR1 as SNHLY and CDR2 as FYNNEI. The CDR3 protein is CASSDVGRSNQPQHF. The sequenced part of the CDR3 DNA is TGTGCCAGCAGTGATGTGGGCCGGAGCAATCAGCCC. The complete variable domain, with remaining parts taken from reference TRBV2 and TRBJ1-5, reads EPEVTQTPSHQVTQMGQEVILRCVPISNHLYFYWYRQILGQKVEFLVSFYNNEISEKSEIFDDQFSVERPDGSNFTLKIRSTKLEDSAMYFCASSDVGRSNQPQHFGDGTRLSIL.

About this clone: Sequencing ends 3 residues short of the CDR3 end; the germline J gene provides the rest. The chain joins TRBV13 to TRBJ1-2; TRBD1 aligns across 10 bases. This CDR3 has 17 amino acids. Per the germline V gene, CDR1 is PRHDT and CDR2 is FYEKMQ (reference sequence). CDR3 loop: CASSFLPGQGIRGGYTF. CDR3 bases read: TGTGCCAGCAGCTTTTTGCCGGGACAGGGGATAAGGGGCGGC. Full variable domain (rest looked up from reference TRBV13 and TRBJ1-2): AAGVIQSPRHLIKEKRETATLKCYPIPRHDTVYWYQQGPGQDPQFLISFYEKMQSDKGSIPDRFSAQQFSDYHSELNMSSLELGDSALYFCASSFLPGQGIRGGYTFGSGTRLTVV.

This clone was counted many times. From the germline J gene comes the end of the CDR3, since the read stops 3 residues before it. This rearrangement joins TRBV18 to TRBJ2-5, with 8 bases aligning to TRBD2. This CDR3 contains 15 residues. Trimming at V came to 2 bases and at J to 4 bases, leaving 6 bases not matched to a gene. The germline V gene encodes CDR1 KGHSH and CDR2 LQKENI. The CDR3 spells CASSPSALAGETQYF. The CDR3 bases that were read are TGTGCCAGCTCACCATCGGCCCTAGCGGGAGAGACC.

There are many counts of this clone. The observed sequence ends 3 residues before the CDR3 terminus, with the missing tail filled in from the germline J gene. J is TRBJ2-7 and V is TRBV2; D may be TRBD1 (5 bases). V lost 7 bases to trimming and J lost 3 bases, with 13 bases between them. The germline V gene encodes CDR1 SNHLY and CDR2 FYNNEI. The CDR3 has 13 amino acids. The sequenced part of the CDR3 DNA is TGTGCCAGCAATACCGACAGTTTCTACGAG. Encoded protein: CASNTDSFYE. From start to end, the CDR3 is CASNTDSFYEQYF.

Many counts were recorded for this clone. The read falls 3 residues short of the CDR3 end, and the missing part is taken from the germline J gene. The chain recombines TRBV28 with TRBJ2-3; possibly TRBD2 for D (5 bases). The CDR3 is 14 residues long. CDR1 is MDHEN, CDR2 SYDVKM, per germline. Deletions cut 8 bases from V and 1 base from J, with 13 bases between. CDR3 loop: CASSGRPGTDTQYF. The CDR3 bases that were read are TGTGCCAGCTCGGGGAGACCCGGCACAGATACG.

There are many counts of this clone. The read comes to an end 3 residues before the CDR3 does, leaving the germline J gene to fill in the end. The chain links TRBV28 to TRBJ1-1; the D gene is possibly TRBD1 (6 bases). CDR1 is MDHEN and CDR2 is SYDVKM in the germline V gene. This CDR3 is 14 amino acids long. Trimming left V 4 bases short and J 1 base short, with 10 bases between. The covered CDR3 bases are TGTGCCAGCAGTTCGGGACACCCGAACACTGAA. Protein: CASSSGHPNTE. The entire CDR3 reads CASSSGHPNTEAFF.

A note on this clone: The read falls 3 residues short of the CDR3 end, and the missing part is taken from the germline J gene. The sample holds other DNA sequences that translate to the same CDR3. The rearrangement uses TRBV7-3 and TRBJ2-5; TRBD2 agrees at 7 bases. The V and J ends lost 10 bases and 5 bases, in that order; junction bases with no gene match: 16. The CDR3 extends over 15 amino acids. Germline loops: CDR1 SGHTA, CDR2 FQGTGA. Partial CDR3 DNA: TGTGCCACCTCATTGGGGGGGAGAGTAGAGGAGACC. Translated, it gives CATSLGGRVEET. The entire CDR3 protein reads CATSLGGRVEETQYF. Full variable domain (outside the CDR3, taken from reference TRBV7-3 and TRBJ2-5): GAGVSQTPSNKVTEKGKYVELRCDPISGHTALYWYRQSLGQGPEFLIYFQGTGAADDSGLPNDRFFAVRPEGSVSTLKIQRTERGDSAVYLCATSLGGRVEETQYFGPGTRLLVL.

This clone has ten or more counts. The read ends 3 residues before the CDR3 terminus; that terminus is restored from the germline J gene. The same CDR3 also results from other DNA sequences found in this sample. This chain connects TRBV5-1 to TRBJ1-3, with TRBD1 matching over 8 bases. Germline V gene lookup returns CDR1 SGHRS and CDR2 YFSETQ. V lost 0 bases to trimming and J lost 4 bases; unmatched junction nucleotides: 6. This CDR3 region has 16 residues. The sequenced CDR3 bases are TGCGCCAGCAGCTTGGGCCCAGGGGGCGTAGGAAACACC. Translated: CASSLGPGGVGNT. From start to end, the CDR3 is CASSLGPGGVGNTIYF. The full variable domain, in which reference TRBV5-1 and TRBJ1-3 provide the parts outside the CDR3, is KAGVTQTPRYLIKTRGQQVTLSCSPISGHRSVSWYQQTPGQGLQFLFEYFSETQRNKGNFPGRFSGRQFSNSRSEMNVSTLELGDSALYLCASSLGPGGVGNTIYFGEGSWLTVV.

At least ten counts were recorded for this clone. Sequencing ends 3 residues short of the CDR3 end; the germline J gene provides the rest. The chain is built from TRBV5-1 and TRBJ2-5; possible D gene TRBD2, 5 bases. Deletions cut 4 bases from V and 4 bases from J, with 17 bases between. CDR1 is SGHRS and CDR2 is YFSETQ in the germline V gene. This CDR3 comprises 15 residues. The CDR3: CASSPSPEGRETQYF. The CDR3 DNA, read in part, is TGCGCCAGCAGCCCTAGCCCCGAAGGGAGAGAGACC.

There are many counts of this clone. The sequence runs out 3 residues before the end of the CDR3; the remainder is reconstructed from the germline J gene. This chain links TRBV5-1 with TRBJ1-2; TRBD1 is a possible D gene (5 bases). V dropped 4 bases and J dropped 1 base, with 8 bases sitting between them. The CDR3 sequence is 13 residues long. Germline loops: CDR1 SGHRS, CDR2 YFSETQ. The part of the CDR3 DNA that was read is TGCGCCAGCAGCCAGGGAAATAACTATGGC. It codes for CASSQGNNYG. The entire CDR3 protein reads CASSQGNNYGYTF.

This clone occurred many times. The read stops 3 residues short of the end of the CDR3; the missing end is completed from the germline J gene. The chain joins TRBV9 to TRBJ2-5; the match to TRBD1 covers 9 bases. Per the germline V gene, CDR1 is SGDLS and CDR2 is YYNGEE. Trimming took 4 bases from V and 4 from J; bases not matched to a gene: 5. This CDR3 has 14 residues. CDR3 residues: CASSSTGGGETQYF. The covered CDR3 bases are TGTGCCAGCAGCTCCACAGGGGGCGGAGAGACC.

This clone has ten or more counts. The missing CDR3 end, 3 residues past where the read stops, is filled in from the germline J gene. The chain combines TRBV7-3 with TRBJ2-2; TRBD2 matches 10 bases. The CDR3 has 18 residues. Germline CDR1 is SGHTA and CDR2 is FQGTGA. V lost 2 bases, J lost 6 bases, and 12 bases stayed unmatched. The CDR3 bases that were read are TGTGCCAGCAGCTTATGGGCCCTAGCGGGAGAAACGCCCGGGGAG. This codes for CASSLWALAGETPGE. The full CDR3 reads CASSLWALAGETPGELFF.